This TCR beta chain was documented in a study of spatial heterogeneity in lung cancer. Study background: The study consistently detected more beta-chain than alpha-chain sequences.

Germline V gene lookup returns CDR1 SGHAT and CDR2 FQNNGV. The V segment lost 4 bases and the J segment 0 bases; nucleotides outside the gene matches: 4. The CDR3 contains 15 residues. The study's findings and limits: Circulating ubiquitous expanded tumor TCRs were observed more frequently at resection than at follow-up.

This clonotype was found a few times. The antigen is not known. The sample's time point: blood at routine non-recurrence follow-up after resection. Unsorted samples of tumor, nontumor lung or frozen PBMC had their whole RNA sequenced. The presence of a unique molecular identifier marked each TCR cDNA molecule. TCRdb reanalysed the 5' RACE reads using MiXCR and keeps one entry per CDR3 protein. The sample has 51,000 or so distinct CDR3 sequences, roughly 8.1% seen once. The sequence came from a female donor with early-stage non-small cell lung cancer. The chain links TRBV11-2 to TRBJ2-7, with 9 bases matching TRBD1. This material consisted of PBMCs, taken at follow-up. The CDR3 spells CASSSLDRGSYEQYF. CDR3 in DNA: TGTGCCAGCAGCTCCCTGGACAGGGGCTCCTACGAGCAGTACTTC.